This T cell receptor beta chain was sequenced in a study of siplizumab effects on memory and regulatory T cells. Study results and limitations: Proliferating Tregs in siplizumab cultures were never verified as suppressive. Roughly 75-97% of dividing CD4+ or CD8+ clones were without an attributable naive or memory phenotype. Sequences below about 10^-5 frequency were poorly captured, and few alloreactive clones mapped to unstimulated subsets. The naive T cell population seemed more diverse than memory cells and seemed a major contributor to the alloresponse.

Regarding this clone: Its specificity is not known.

Generated by immunoSEQ multiplex PCR, the TCRdb table keeps only in-frame clones and is missing some. The sample lists over 65,000 clones, 93% occurring once. The sample consisted of CD8+ T cells sorted from blood. This clonotype was obtained from a human donor in good health.

The CDR3 DNA sequence: TGTGCCAGCACTAGCGACACCGGGGAGCTGTTTTTT. Translating it yields CASTSDTGELFF. The chain joins TRBV19 to TRBJ2-2; 7 positions match TRBD2. Germline CDR1 and CDR2: LNHDA and SQIVND (reference sequence). The V gene end was trimmed by 9 bases and the J gene end by 3 bases; junction bases not matched to a gene: 1. The CDR3 length is 12 residues.